Included here is one TCR beta chain sequence, with context. V gave up 3 bases and J gave up 2 bases; unmatched junction bases: 6. The length of the CDR3 is 15 residues. Germline V gene sequence: CDR1 LNHDA, CDR2 SQIVND (reference sequence). The data stem from a study of shared clonotypes between healthy human individuals. Per the original methods: There were no quality scores in the junction-only immunoSEQ sequences, so filtering differed. The protocol was immunoSEQ multiplex PCR, while the TCRdb copy is restricted to in-frame clones and leaves out a portion. Clone size and V and J calls were adopted from that table, with D and trimming inferred from the DNA. Among 450,000 to 500,000 clones listed, around 73% were seen once.

The J gene is TRBJ1-2, the V gene TRBV19; TRBD1 matches 7 bases. Sample: PBMCs. This TCR was sampled from a woman in her 40s in good health. Some clones in this sample may be carry-over from other donors' samples. CDR3 residues: CASSMSTGANYGYTF. CDR3 DNA: TGTGCCAGTAGTATGTCTACAGGGGCAAACTATGGCTACACCTTC.